Below are 28 T cell receptor beta chains sequenced from a single sample in a study of T-cell reconstitution after alpha-beta-depleted transplantation in children. Construction of the TCRbeta library involved unique molecular identifiers. TCRdb itself ran the PCR reads through MiXCR, one entry per CDR3 protein. The table lists 250,000 to 300,000 distinct CDR3 sequences, around 7.1% of them singletons, with 9.1% in the top ten. Their target antigens are unknown. General study findings and limits: The main origin of T-cell counts and diversity one year after transplant was newly produced T cells.

This sample comprised peripheral blood, obtained 360 days after TCRalphabeta/CD19-depleted stem cell transplant. The receptors stem from a female patient aged 2-9 years who had a stem cell transplant for Fanconi anemia, so the T cells may come from the graft donor.

This clonotype was observed at least ten times. The gene calls are TRBV28 and TRBJ2-7; 7 bases align to TRBD2. V was pared by 7 bases and J by 5 bases, with 5 bases of the junction left unmatched. Germline CDR1 MDHEN, CDR2 SYDVKM. The CDR3 length is 12 residues. The CDR3, as DNA: TGTGCCAGCACCTCACGGGAGGACGAGCAGTACGTC. It specifies CASTSREDEQYV.

The CDR3 is CASSYRAPLGKNIQYF. In DNA form, the CDR3 reads TGTGCCAGCAGTTACCGCGCACCTCTCGGCAAAAACATTCAGTACTTC. The chain employs TRBV6-2 or TRBV6-3 and TRBJ2-4; D call uncertain. The germline V gene encodes CDR1 MNHEY and CDR2 SVGEGT. V gave up 2 bases and J gave up 3 bases, with 14 bases separating them. This CDR3 is 16 amino acids long.

This clonotype showed up just a few times. V is TRBV6-1 and J is TRBJ1-5, with D possibly matching TRBD1 (5 bases). Trimming pared 5 bases from V and 3 bases from J, leaving 8 bases between. The CDR3 consists of 13 residues. Looked up from germline, CDR1 is MNHNS and CDR2 is SASEGT. The CDR3 coding sequence is TGTGCCAGCAGTCGACAGAACAATCAGCCCCAGCATTTT. Protein product: CASSRQNNQPQHF.

Only a few counts were recorded for this clonotype. The rearrangement links TRBV5-6 to TRBJ2-5; possible D gene TRBD2, 7 bases. From germline, CDR1 is SGHDT and CDR2 YYEEEE. This CDR3 has 14 amino acids. V gave up 5 bases and J gave up 5 bases, with 16 bases separating them. CDR3 in DNA: TGTGCCAGCAGGAATCGGGGGGCACGGGAGACCCAGTACTTC. Residues: CASRNRGARETQYF.

There are a few counts of this clonotype. The gene calls are TRBV27 and TRBJ1-1; 7 bases map to TRBD1. With V trimmed by 2 bases and J by 3 bases, 3 bases remained unmatched. There are 14 residues in the CDR3. From germline, CDR1 is MNHEY and CDR2 SMNVEV (reference sequence). Here the CDR3 reads CASSLTGAHTEAFF. The CDR3 DNA reads TGTGCCAGCAGTTTAACAGGGGCGCACACTGAAGCTTTCTTT.

The table lists this clonotype with many counts. V and J are TRBV27 and TRBJ2-7, with unresolved D. The V gene lost 3 bases and the J gene lost 3 bases, with 6 bases spanning the gap. Germline assignment: CDR1 MNHEY and CDR2 SMNVEV (reference sequence). The CDR3 has 12 amino acids. The CDR3 DNA follows: TGTGCCAGCAGTTTCCTACTCTACGAGCAGTACTTC. Translating it yields CASSFLLYEQYF.

This clonotype occurred a few times. The V and J genes are TRBV7-3 and TRBJ1-1, with a tentative D call TRBD1 (5 bases). The V end was cut by 5 bases, the J end by 1 base, with 8 bases between. Germline lookup yields CDR1 SGHTA and CDR2 FQGTGA. This CDR3 is 13 amino acids long. CDR3 residues: CASSVGRNTEAFF. The CDR3 DNA reads as TGTGCCAGCAGCGTGGGACGGAACACTGAAGCTTTCTTT.

This clonotype was recorded a few times. This chain links TRBV20-1 with TRBJ2-7; TRBD1 matches at 11 bases. In germline, CDR1 is DFQATT, CDR2 SNEGSKA (reference sequence). CDR3 length: 14 amino acids. V trimming: 6 bases; J trimming: 3 bases; junction bases outside the gene matches: 7. The CDR3 nucleotides are TGCAGTGCCGGTCCCGGGACAGGGGGCTACGAGCAGTACTTC. Its translation: CSAGPGTGGYEQYF.

The chain combines TRBV18 with TRBJ2-7; 11 bases are shared with TRBD2. The CDR3 spans 18 residues. V lost 3 bases and J lost 1; bases outside the gene matches: 11. The germline CDR1 and CDR2 sequences are KGHSH and LQKENI. The CDR3 loop reads CASSPAISGGARSYEQYF. CDR3 bases: TGTGCCAGCTCACCGGCTATTAGCGGGGGGGCCAGGTCCTACGAGCAGTACTTC. Supplemented by reference TRBV18 and TRBJ2-7, the full variable domain reads NAGVMQNPRHLVRRRGQEARLRCSPMKGHSHVYWYRQLPEEGLKFMVYLQKENIIDESGMPKERFSAEFPKEGPSILRIQQVVRGDSAAYFCASSPAISGGARSYEQYFGPGTRLTVT.

At least ten counts were recorded for this clonotype. The V call is TRBV29-1, the J call TRBJ1-1, with D uncertain. The CDR3 sequence is 13 residues long. V was cut by 4 bases and J by 1 base, with 10 bases left in between. Germline V gene lookup returns CDR1 SQVTM and CDR2 ANQGSEA. The DNA of the CDR3 is TGCAGCGTTGTTAGGGCTAGGAACACTGAAGCTTTCTTT. Translation gives CSVVRARNTEAFF.

This clonotype was counted at least ten times. This chain joins TRBV12-3 or TRBV12-4 and TRBJ2-1, with a possible D match to TRBD1 (7 bases). The V and J ends lost 3 bases and 8 bases respectively, with 17 bases between them. The CDR3 is made up of 15 amino acids. This CDR3 is CASSFGRGVLDEQFF. For the CDR3, the DNA is TGTGCCAGCAGTTTTGGCAGGGGGGTTTTAGATGAGCAGTTCTTC.

This clonotype has at least ten counts. The CDR3 is CASSLDAQPQHF. The DNA for the CDR3 is TGTGCCAGCAGTCTCGACGCCCAGCCCCAGCATTTT. The chain employs TRBV12-3 or TRBV12-4 and TRBJ1-5; D is ambiguous. The CDR3 is made up of 12 amino acids. Trimming left V 5 bases short and J 7 bases short, with 9 bases between.

This clonotype was seen a handful of times. The chain is built from TRBV5-1 and TRBJ1-1; D is ambiguous. V gave up 4 bases and J gave up 1 base, with 14 bases separating them. Germline CDR1 reads SGHRS; CDR2 reads YFSETQ. This CDR3 region has 15 residues. The CDR3 loop reads CASSIDGPQNTEAFF. The CDR3 bases are TGCGCCAGCAGCATTGACGGGCCCCAGAACACTGAAGCTTTCTTT. The full variable domain, with the rest looked up from reference TRBV5-1 and TRBJ1-1, is KAGVTQTPRYLIKTRGQQVTLSCSPISGHRSVSWYQQTPGQGLQFLFEYFSETQRNKGNFPGRFSGRQFSNSRSEMNVSTLELGDSALYLCASSIDGPQNTEAFFGQGTRLTVV.

This clonotype was seen many times. The chain employs TRBV29-1 and TRBJ2-3; 12 bases are a match to TRBD2. The CDR3 is made up of 14 amino acids. With 7 bases clipped from V and 0 bases from J, the junction kept 2 bases outside the gene matches. Germline V gene data show CDR1 as SQVTM and CDR2 as ANQGSEA. CDR3 loop: CSGGTSGSTDTQYF. CDR3 nucleotides: TGCAGCGGTGGGACTAGCGGGAGCACAGATACGCAGTATTTT.

There are many counts of this clonotype. This chain connects TRBV20-1 to TRBJ2-7, with unresolved D. V was pared by 7 bases and J by 3 bases, with 10 bases between. The CDR3 contains 11 residues. Looked up from germline, CDR1 is DFQATT and CDR2 is SNEGSKA (reference sequence). CDR3 in DNA: TGCAGTGTCTCCCACTACTACGAGCAGTACTTC. Translated, it gives CSVSHYYEQYF.

This clonotype was recorded many times. This chain joins TRBV12-3 or TRBV12-4 and TRBJ2-1; 9 nucleotides agree with TRBD1. Trimming cost V 5 bases and J 8 bases; bases outside gene matches: 7. This CDR3 contains 14 residues. The CDR3 is CASSPGTGMDEQFF. The CDR3 DNA is TGTGCCAGCAGTCCCGGGACAGGGATGGATGAGCAGTTCTTC.

In its sample, this clonotype was seen many times. V is TRBV7-9 and J is TRBJ2-3; D gene uncertain. The germline CDR1 and CDR2 sequences are SEHNR and FQNEAQ (reference sequence). V lost 5 bases and J lost 3, with 9 bases in between. This CDR3 has 13 residues. Here the CDR3 reads CASSPKVTDTQYF. The CDR3 coding sequence is TGTGCCAGCAGCCCAAAGGTTACAGATACGCAGTATTTT. Combining the CDR3 with reference TRBV7-9 and TRBJ2-3 gives the whole variable domain DTGVSQNPRHKITKRGQNVTFRCDPISEHNRLYWYRQTLGQGPEFLTYFQNEAQLEKSRLLSDRFSAERPKGSFSTLEIQRTEQGDSAMYLCASSPKVTDTQYFGPGTRLTVL.

In this sample, this clonotype turned up many times. J is TRBJ2-5 and V is TRBV20-1; TRBD2 agrees at 7 bases. CDR1 is DFQATT, CDR2 SNEGSKA, per germline (reference sequence). The J segment lost 9 bases and the V segment lost 7 bases, leaving 2 bases of the junction unmatched. The CDR3 runs to 9 residues. In DNA, the CDR3 is TGCAGTGGAGGGAGGGCCCAGTACTTC. Protein sequence: CSGGRAQYF.

In this sample, this clonotype turned up a few times. This chain joins TRBV30 and TRBJ1-1; no clear D. The germline gives CDR1 GTSNPN, CDR2 SVGIG (reference sequence). The CDR3 runs 11 residues. CDR3 DNA sequence: TGTGGAGACCGCCAGATTTCGGAAGCTTTCTTT. Translated, it gives CGDRQISEAFF.

This clonotype was counted at least ten times. The gene calls are TRBV6-2 or TRBV6-3 and TRBJ2-7, with D possibly being TRBD2 (5 bases). The ends were cut back, 5 bases at V and 6 bases at J, with 23 bases in the middle. CDR1 is MNHEY and CDR2 is SVGEGT in the germline V gene. CDR3 size: 16 residues. The CDR3 nucleotides read TGTGCCAGCAGTACCCTAGCCGGGGTATCTGCTTCCGAGCAGTACGTC. This sequence encodes CASSTLAGVSASEQYV.

In its sample, this clonotype was seen many times. This chain's CDR3 is CASSLELGSAAYGYTF. The CDR3 DNA is TGTGCCAGCAGTTTGGAGTTAGGGAGTGCGGCCTATGGCTACACCTTC. This chain connects TRBV12-3 or TRBV12-4 to TRBJ1-2; D is unclear. Trimming cost V 3 bases and J 4 bases, with 18 bases left between them. This CDR3 is 16 amino acids long.

Concerning this clonotype: A read error may explain this, as a much larger clone is one base away. This chain joins TRBV20-1 and TRBJ2-7, with a tentative D call TRBD2 (6 bases). Germline values: CDR1 DFQATT, CDR2 SNEGSKA (reference sequence). The CDR3 spans 13 residues. The V and J ends lost 5 bases and 2 bases respectively, with 13 bases between them. In DNA, the CDR3 is TGCAGTGCTTACACAGGAGGGACCTACGAGCAGTACTTC. Protein: CSAYTGGTYEQYF.

This rearrangement joins TRBV28 to TRBJ1-4; weak D call: TRBD1 (6 bases). The germline V gene encodes CDR1 MDHEN and CDR2 SYDVKM. The CDR3 runs to 16 residues. V dropped 6 bases and J dropped 3 bases, with 17 bases sitting between them. This CDR3 is CASSPLGGAANEKLFF. As DNA, the CDR3 is TGTGCCAGCAGCCCGCTTGGGGGGGCGGCTAATGAAAAACTGTTTTTT.

This rearrangement joins TRBV18 to TRBJ2-2; no reliable D call. Germline assignment: CDR1 KGHSH and CDR2 LQKENI. The CDR3 runs 14 residues. Deletions cut 2 bases from V and 7 bases from J, with 11 bases between. This CDR3 reads CASSPIEGNGELFF. In nucleotides, the CDR3 is TGTGCCAGCTCACCAATCGAAGGAAACGGGGAGCTGTTTTTT.

The chain has TRBV3-1 and TRBJ1-3; no clear D. CDR1 is LGHDT and CDR2 is YNNKEL in the germline V gene (reference sequence). V lost 2 bases, J lost 4 bases, and 9 bases lay in between. This CDR3 region has 14 residues. CDR3 in amino acids: CASSQTRPGNTIYF. The CDR3 nucleotides are TGTGCCAGCAGCCAAACGAGGCCCGGAAACACCATATATTTT.

This sequence joins TRBV28 and TRBJ2-5; TRBD1 matches 8 bases. Germline CDR1 MDHEN, CDR2 SYDVKM. V was clipped by 6 bases and J by 4 bases; unmatched bases: 13. This CDR3 has 16 residues. CDR3 sequence reads: CASSNAQTGVRETQYF. CDR3 sequence (DNA): TGTGCCAGCAGCAACGCCCAGACAGGGGTGAGAGAGACCCAGTACTTC.

A word on this clonotype: Possible read error: a much larger clone is one base away. This rearrangement joins TRBV18 to TRBJ2-2; weak D call: TRBD2 (5 bases). CDR1 and CDR2 from the germline V gene are KGHSH and LQKENI. The CDR3 runs to 15 residues. The CDR3 coding sequence is TGTGCCAGCTCACCACAGGCCACATCCACCGGGGAGCTGATTTTT. Translating gives CASSPQATSTGELIF.

The rearrangement uses TRBV3-1 and TRBJ2-3, with unresolved D. The CDR3 is made up of 14 amino acids. Germline values: CDR1 LGHDT, CDR2 YNNKEL (reference sequence). Trimming took off 0 bases at V and 7 bases at J, with 11 bases between the two ends. The CDR3: CASSQDSNWNTQYF. The CDR3 region has the DNA TGTGCCAGCAGCCAAGACTCTAATTGGAATACGCAGTATTTT.